This T cell receptor (beta chain) was sequenced in a study of shared clonotypes between healthy human individuals. Turning to the study itself: Sampling drew on donors who were a couple of women and three men aged 18 to 49.

CDR1 is LNHDA and CDR2 is SQIVND in the germline V gene (reference sequence). With 6 bases removed from V and 2 bases from J, the gap between germline ends came to 14 bases. This CDR3 spans 16 amino acids. Deep was the level at which the assay was run. The method was immunoSEQ multiplex PCR; TCRdb's version includes in-frame clones alone and lacks a portion of them. Among about 120,000 clones listed, under 70% were seen once. On this clone: Its antigen is unidentified.

The study, taken as a whole, reports: Sharing across a few donors was seen in roughly 5% of naive CD4 clonotypes. In contrast to clonotypes shared by all four donors, non-shared clonotypes had lower generation probabilities.

The sequencing input was memory CD8+ T cells sorted from blood. Subset specified: CD45RO+ cells pooled with CCR7-negative TemRA cells. This receptor was identified in a woman in her thirties in good health. The gene calls are TRBV19 and TRBJ2-6; TRBD1 is a possible D gene (5 bases). Written as DNA, the CDR3 is TGTGCCAGTAGACCCAGGGATGAAGCTGGGGCCAACGTCCTGACTTTC. Protein product: CASRPRDEAGANVLTF. The complete variable domain, with remaining parts taken from reference TRBV19 and TRBJ2-6, reads DGGITQSPKYLFRKEGQNVTLSCEQNLNHDAMYWYRQDPGQGLRLIYYSQIVNDFQKGDIAEGYSVSREKKESFPLTVTSAQKNPTAFYLCASRPRDEAGANVLTFGAGSRLTVL.